Following are 9 T cell receptor beta chains from one sample sequenced in a study of cytomegalovirus exposure and HLA in healthy donors (dated by TCRdb to 2016 to 2017). Library preparation used the immunoSEQ multiplex PCR assay. A mixture of 60 forward primers for TCR Vbeta segments and 13 reverse primers for TCR Jbeta segments was used in the multiplex PCR. This is the immuneACCESS table as TCRdb keeps it, with only in-frame sequences that have V and J called. A part of the clones is gone; compared with another copy, unresolved V genes explain less than half, and the rest is unexplained. The sample table holds about 180,000 clones, of which about four fifths were seen once. Roughly 5.2% of the sample is held by the ten biggest clonotypes. Sequenced: PBMCs. These receptors originate from a man between 18 and 35 years old in good health and CMV-seronegative.

This clone was seen only a few times. The chain combines TRBV30 with TRBJ1-4, with 8 nucleotides matching TRBD1. The CDR3 totals 13 residues. V lost 3 bases to trimming and J lost 8 bases; unmatched junction nucleotides: 5. Germline CDR1 reads GTSNPN; CDR2 reads SVGIG (reference sequence). CDR3 DNA sequence: TGTGCCTGGAGCGGACAGGGTAGGGAAAAACTGTTTTTT. Translated: CAWSGQGREKLFF.

The chain combines TRBV27 with TRBJ2-2; D is ambiguous. The germline V gene has CDR1 MNHEY and CDR2 SMNVEV (reference sequence). The length of the CDR3 is 14 residues. Trimming took off 6 bases at V and 6 bases at J, with 14 bases between the two ends. The CDR3 region has the DNA TGTGCCAGCAGCTTGCGGTTGGATTCCGGGGAGCTGTTTTTT. This translates into CASSLRLDSGELFF.

The chain has TRBV13 and TRBJ2-7; maybe TRBD2 (6 bases). The CDR3 runs to 13 residues. CDR1 and CDR2 (germline): PRHDT, FYEKMQ (reference sequence). The ends were cut back, 3 bases at V and 2 bases at J, with 8 bases in the middle. CDR3 protein: CASSLERAYEQYF. The CDR3 DNA reads TGTGCCAGCAGCTTGGAGCGGGCCTACGAGCAGTACTTC.

The chain combines TRBV25-1 with TRBJ2-7; D ambiguous. This CDR3 is built from 13 residues. The V end lost 3 bases, the J end lost 6 bases, and 12 bases lay between the germline ends. CDR1 MGHDK and CDR2 SYGVNS come from the germline V gene. This chain's CDR3 is CASSESVVGEQYF. The CDR3, as DNA: TGTGCCAGCAGTGAGTCCGTAGTCGGCGAGCAGTACTTC.

In its sample, this clone was seen once. J is TRBJ1-3 and V is TRBV6-6, with TRBD1 matching over 7 bases. The V gene's germline CDR1 is MNHNY and CDR2 SVGAGI (reference sequence). The J segment lost 4 bases and the V segment lost 2 bases, leaving 2 bases of the junction unmatched. This CDR3 region has 14 residues. The CDR3, as DNA: TGTGCCAGCAGTTACGGGGACAGAGGAAACACCATATATTTT. The encoded protein is CASSYGDRGNTIYF.

This CDR3 is CASSPRTPAAEQYF. The CDR3, as DNA: TGTGCCAGCAGTCCAAGGACACCGGCAGCCGAGCAGTACTTC. V gene TRBV2 combines with J gene TRBJ2-7; weak D call: TRBD1 (5 bases). V was cut by 5 bases and J by 6 bases, with 17 bases left in between. Germline V CDR1 and CDR2: SNHLY, FYNNEI. CDR3 length equals 14 residues.

In regard to this clone: The junction departs from the called germline gene at one end, perhaps through a read error. The genes are TRBV19 and TRBJ2-5; the D gene is possibly TRBD1 (5 bases). The length of the CDR3 is 11 residues. The germline gives CDR1 LNHDA, CDR2 SQIVND (reference sequence). CDR3 region: CASGSLGRRHF. In DNA form, the CDR3 reads TGTGCCAGTGGGTCTTTGGGGCGTCGTCACTTC.

The chain uses TRBV5-4 and TRBJ1-2; a possible D gene is TRBD1 (5 bases). This CDR3 spans 12 amino acids. Trimming pared 7 bases from V and 4 bases from J, leaving 11 bases between. The V gene's germline CDR1 is SGHNT and CDR2 YYREEE (reference sequence). The CDR3 DNA sequence: TGTGCCAGCCTGCGGGACGGCTATGGCTACACCTTC. Protein: CASLRDGYGYTF.

The rearrangement joins TRBV4-1 to TRBJ2-3; no firm D call. The V gene lost 0 bases and the J gene lost 6 bases, with 13 bases spanning the gap. Germline CDR1 and CDR2: MGHRA and YSYEKL. There are 15 residues in the CDR3. The CDR3 loop reads CASSQDWQARDTQYF. The DNA for the CDR3 is TGCGCCAGCAGCCAAGACTGGCAGGCTCGGGATACGCAGTATTTT.